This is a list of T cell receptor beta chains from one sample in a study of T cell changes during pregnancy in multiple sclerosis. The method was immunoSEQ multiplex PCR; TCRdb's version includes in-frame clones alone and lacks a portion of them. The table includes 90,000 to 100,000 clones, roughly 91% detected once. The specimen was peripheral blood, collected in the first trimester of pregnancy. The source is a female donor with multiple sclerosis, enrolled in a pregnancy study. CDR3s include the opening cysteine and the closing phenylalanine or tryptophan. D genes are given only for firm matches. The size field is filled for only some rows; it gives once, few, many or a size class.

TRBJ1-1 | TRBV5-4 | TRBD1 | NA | TGTGCCAGCAGCCCCGGGACAGGGAGTCTAGCTTTCTTT | CASSPGTGSLAFF
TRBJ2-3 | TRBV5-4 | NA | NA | TGTGCCAGCAGCTTCACAGGCCCCACAGATACGCAGTATTTT | CASSFTGPTDTQYF
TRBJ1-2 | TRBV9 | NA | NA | TGTGCCAGCAGCCCCATGGACATTCCCGGCTACACCTTC | CASSPMDIPGYTF
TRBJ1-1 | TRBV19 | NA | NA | TGTGCCAGTAGTATCAGACAGGTGAACACTGAAGCTTTCTTT | CASSIRQVNTEAFF
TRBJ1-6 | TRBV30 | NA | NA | TGTGCCTGGAACGTACACAGTCGGGGTTCACCCCTCCACTTT | CAWNVHSRGSPLHF
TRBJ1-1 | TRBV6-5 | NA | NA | TGTGCCAGTGGGCGGGCGGAAGCTTTCTTT | CASGRAEAFF
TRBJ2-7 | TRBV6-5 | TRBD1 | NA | TGTGCCAGCAGTACCCGGGGACAGGGTGACTACGAGCAGTACTTC | CASSTRGQGDYEQYF
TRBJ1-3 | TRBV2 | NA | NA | TGTGCCAGCAAGGAGGCGCCTGGAAACACCATATATTTT | CASKEAPGNTIYF
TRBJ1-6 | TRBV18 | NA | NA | TGTGCCAGCTCACCAAGGAGTTACGGGGGAGGGAATTCACCCCTCCACTTT | CASSPRSYGGGNSPLHF
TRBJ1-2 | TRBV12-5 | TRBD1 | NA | TGTGCTAGTGGTCTGACAGGGGCAAGGGATCATGGCTACACCTTC | CASGLTGARDHGYTF
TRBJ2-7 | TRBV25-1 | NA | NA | TGTGCCAGCCGGGACTCGTACGAGCAGTACTTC | CASRDSYEQYF
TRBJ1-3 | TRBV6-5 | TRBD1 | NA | TGTGCCAGCTTAAGGGGGCCACTTGGAAACACCATATATTTT | CASLRGPLGNTIYF
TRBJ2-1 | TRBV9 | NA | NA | TGTGCCAGCAGCGTAGGGGCACTAGCTCGGCATGAGCAGTTCTTC | CASSVGALARHEQFF
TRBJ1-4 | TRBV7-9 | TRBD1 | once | TGTGCCAGCAGCTTAGGGGACCAGGGACAGATTAATGAAAAACTGTTTTTT | CASSLGDQGQINEKLFF
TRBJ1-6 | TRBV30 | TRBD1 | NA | TGTGCCTGGAGCGCCGGGACAGGTGATTCACCCCTCCACTTT | CAWSAGTGDSPLHF
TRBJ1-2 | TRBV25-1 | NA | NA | TGTGCCAGCAAGGGGTCCGACTATGGCTACACCTTC | CASKGSDYGYTF
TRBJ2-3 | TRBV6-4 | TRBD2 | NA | TGTGCCAGCAGTGACTCGACTAGCGGGGGGGCAGATACGCAGTATTTT | CASSDSTSGGADTQYF
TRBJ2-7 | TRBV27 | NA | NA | TGTGCCAGCAGCTCCCTGGGGCCCTCCTACGAGCAGTACTTC | CASSSLGPSYEQYF
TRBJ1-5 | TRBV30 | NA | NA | TGTGCCTGGAGTGGAGAGGTTAATCAGCCCCAGCATTTT | CAWSGEVNQPQHF
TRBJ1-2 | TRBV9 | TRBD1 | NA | TGTGCCAGCAGCGCCTGGACAGGGGCTGGCTACACCTTC | CASSAWTGAGYTF
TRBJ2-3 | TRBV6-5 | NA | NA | TGTGCCAGCAGGCAGACACAGGGAACAGATACGCAGTATTTT | CASRQTQGTDTQYF
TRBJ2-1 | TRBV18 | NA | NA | TGTGCCAGCTCACCCGGAGGTCCCAATGAGCAGTTCTTC | CASSPGGPNEQFF
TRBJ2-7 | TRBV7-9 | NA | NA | TGTGCCAGCAGCTTATCACAGGGTAGCGAGCAGTACTTC | CASSLSQGSEQYF
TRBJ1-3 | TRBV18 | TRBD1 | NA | TGTGCCAGCTCACCAGGGACAGAGGGCACTGGAAACACCATATATTTT | CASSPGTEGTGNTIYF
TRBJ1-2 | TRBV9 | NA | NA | TGTGCCAGCAGCGCCGCCGGGACAAGCTATGGCTACACCTTC | CASSAAGTSYGYTF
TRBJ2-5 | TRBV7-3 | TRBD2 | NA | TGTGCCAGCAGCTCCGGACTAGCGGGGGGTGTGCCCCAGTACTTC | CASSSGLAGGVPQYF
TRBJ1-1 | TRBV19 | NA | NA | TGTGCCAGCTCGAGGACGGGGGAGAACACTGAAGCTTTCTTT | CASSRTGENTEAFF
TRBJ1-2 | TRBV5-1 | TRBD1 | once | TGCGCCAGCAGCGCCCAAGGACAGGGGGATCGGATCTATGGCTACACCTTC | CASSAQGQGDRIYGYTF
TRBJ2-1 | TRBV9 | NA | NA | TGTGCCAGCAGCGGGGGCGGGACAGCAAATCATGAGCAGTTCTTC | CASSGGGTANHEQFF
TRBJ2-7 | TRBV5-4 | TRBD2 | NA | TGTGCCAGCAGCGGAGGGGCTAGCGGGGACGCGAAAGCCTACGAGCAGTACTTC | CASSGGASGDAKAYEQYF
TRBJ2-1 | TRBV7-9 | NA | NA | TGTGCCAGCAGCCACATCGGACAGTACAATGAGCAGTTCTTC | CASSHIGQYNEQFF
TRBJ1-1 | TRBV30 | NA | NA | TGTGCCTGGAGGGTCTTCCAACGGACTGAAGCTTTCTTT | CAWRVFQRTEAFF
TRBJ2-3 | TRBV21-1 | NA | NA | TGTGCCAGCAGCCAGGGACAGGGTTGCGGGGGAGTGGATACGCAGTATTTT | CASSQGQGCGGVDTQYF
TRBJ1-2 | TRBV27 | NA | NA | TGTGCCAGCAGTTTATCCCAGGGTGCCTATGGCTACACCTTC | CASSLSQGAYGYTF
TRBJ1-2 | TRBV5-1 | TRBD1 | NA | TGCGCCAGCAGCTTGGGACAGGGCGAGGGCAACTATGGCTACACCTTC | CASSLGQGEGNYGYTF
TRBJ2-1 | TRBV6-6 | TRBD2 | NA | TGTGCCAGCAGTTACGGGTCTAGCGGGGGGAATGAGCAGTTCTTC | CASSYGSSGGNEQFF
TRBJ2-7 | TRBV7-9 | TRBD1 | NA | TGTGCCAGCAGTCTCCGGGACAGCTACGAGCAGTACTTC | CASSLRDSYEQYF
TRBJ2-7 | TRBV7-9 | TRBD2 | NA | TGTGCCAGCAGTCGTAGCGGGGGGGGACCCCTTTACGAGCAGTACTTC | CASSRSGGGPLYEQYF
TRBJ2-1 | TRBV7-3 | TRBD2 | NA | TGTGCCAGCAGCCCGGCGGGGGGGGCCTACAATGAGCAGTTCTTC | CASSPAGGAYNEQFF
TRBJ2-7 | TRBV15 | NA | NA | TGTGCCACCAGCAGAGCCGGACTTTTCTACGAGCAGTACTTC | CATSRAGLFYEQYF
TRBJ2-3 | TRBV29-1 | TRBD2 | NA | TGCAGCGTTGAAGAGAGACTAGCGGGGGTCACAGATACGCAGTATTTT | CSVEERLAGVTDTQYF
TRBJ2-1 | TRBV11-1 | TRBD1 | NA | TGTGCCAGCAGCTTAAAGAAAGAGACAGGGGTATACAATGAGCAGTTCTTC | CASSLKKETGVYNEQFF
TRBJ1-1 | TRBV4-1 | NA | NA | TGCGCCAGCTTAGGAGGGTCTTCTGAAGCTTTCTTT | CASLGGSSEAFF
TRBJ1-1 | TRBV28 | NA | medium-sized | TGTGCCAGCAGCCTACAAACAGGGTTAAACACTGAAGCTTTCTTT | CASSLQTGLNTEAFF
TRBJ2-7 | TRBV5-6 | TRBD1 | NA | TGTGCCAGCAGCTTGCGGACAGGGAGGTTGGGCGAGCAGTACTTC | CASSLRTGRLGEQYF
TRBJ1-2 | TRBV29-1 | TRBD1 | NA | TGCAGCGTTGTACAGGGGCGAGATGGCTACACCTTC | CSVVQGRDGYTF
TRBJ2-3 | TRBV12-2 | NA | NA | TGTGCAAGTCGCTTAGACGGGACTAGCGGGCAATCAGATACGCAGTATTTT | CASRLDGTSGQSDTQYF
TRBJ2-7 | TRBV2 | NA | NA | TGTGCCAGCGGGGGGTCGGAATGGTCCGAGCAGTACTTC | CASGGSEWSEQYF
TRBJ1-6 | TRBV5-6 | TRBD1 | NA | TGTGCCAGCAGCTTGGGAGGGAGGACAGGAGATAATTCACCCCTCCACTTT | CASSLGGRTGDNSPLHF